The sequence of this T cell receptor beta chain was determined in a study of cytomegalovirus exposure and HLA in healthy donors. Study conclusions and caveats: Three chains tied to CMV proved CMV antigen-specific in vitro.

About this clone: Its matching antigen is unknown.

Deletions cut 8 bases from V and 7 bases from J, with 17 bases between. Germline values: CDR1 SNHLY, CDR2 FYNNEI. The CDR3 consists of 13 residues. The repertoire was sequenced with immunoSEQ multiplex PCR; TCRdb's copy has only in-frame clones and lacks some. The data contain tens of thousands of clones, 85% to 95% of them singletons. The receptor was isolated from a man aged 18 to 35 in good health and CMV-seropositive. The sample was PBMCs. The chain combines TRBV2 with TRBJ1-2, with unresolved D. The CDR3 loop reads CASLGSRESGYTF. The CDR3, as DNA: TGTGCCAGCCTAGGGAGTAGGGAAAGTGGCTACACCTTC.